This TCR beta chain was documented in a study of shared clonotypes between healthy human individuals. General study findings and limits: The study found lower generation probabilities in non-shared clonotypes than in those shared by all four donors. With a handful of donors compared, around 5.4% of naive CD4 clonotypes were shared.

The trim removed 2 bases at V and 8 bases at J, leaving 10 bases unmatched. This CDR3 region has 15 residues. Germline V lookup: CDR1 MNHEY, CDR2 SVGAGI. Worth noting for this clone: Its antigen is unidentified.

In replicate PCRs of sorted subsets, approximately 210 ng DNA, some 28,000 T cell genomes, was used. Generated by immunoSEQ multiplex PCR, the TCRdb table keeps only in-frame clones and is missing some. The repertoire holds over 850,000 clones, with about 84% as singletons. The material sequenced was memory CD4+ T cells from PBMCs. Subset indicated: CD45RA-negative fraction. J is TRBJ1-2 and V is TRBV6-5; TRBD1 aligns across 8 bases. The origin of this receptor is a man aged 18-30 years in good health. Some clones in this sample may be carry-over from other donors' samples. Here the CDR3 reads CASSYLVQGAEGYTF. CDR3 nucleotides: TGTGCCAGCAGTTACCTGGTTCAGGGGGCGGAGGGCTACACCTTC.